Below, 20 T cell receptor beta chains from the same sample are listed, as sequenced in a study of cytomegalovirus exposure and HLA in healthy donors. The PCR made use of 60 Vbeta and 13 Jbeta primers. The data were produced by immunoSEQ multiplex PCR, yet TCRdb's version contains in-frame clones alone and is incomplete. The repertoire holds 160,000 or so clones, with over 80% as singletons. Material for sequencing was PBMCs. These receptors were obtained from a woman aged 18-29 years in good health and CMV-seronegative.

The chain combines TRBV29-1 with TRBJ1-5; 9 nucleotides align to TRBD1. The CDR3 sequence is 15 residues long. J gave up 2 bases and V 5 bases, and 7 bases lay outside the gene matches. From germline, CDR1 is SQVTM and CDR2 ANQGSEA. The CDR3 here is CSVQQGAGGNQPQHF. The CDR3 DNA sequence: TGCAGCGTTCAACAGGGGGCTGGAGGCAATCAGCCCCAGCATTTT.

The chain links TRBV7-2 to TRBJ2-7; D is undetermined. CDR1 SGHTA and CDR2 FQGNSA come from the germline V gene. This CDR3 has 12 amino acids. V was clipped by 5 bases and J by 6 bases, with 11 bases between them. The CDR3 nucleotides are TGTGCCAGCAGCCCGGATAGCTTCGAGCAGTACTTC. It yields the protein CASSPDSFEQYF.

A single count supports this clone. The chain has TRBV30 and TRBJ1-4; the match to TRBD1 covers 7 bases. The junction had 7 bases not matched to a gene; V was cut back by 7 bases and J by 8 bases. The CDR3 runs 12 residues. Per the germline V gene, CDR1 is GTSNPN and CDR2 is SVGIG (reference sequence). As DNA, the CDR3 is TGTGCCTTGGACAGGCGATACGAAAAACTGTTTTTT. It translates to CALDRRYEKLFF.

This clone has a single count. This rearrangement joins TRBV29-1 to TRBJ2-1, with a possible D match to TRBD2 (5 bases). There are 15 residues in the CDR3. In germline, CDR1 is SQVTM, CDR2 ANQGSEA. The V end lost 7 bases, the J end lost 11 bases, and 27 bases lay between the germline ends. As DNA, the CDR3 is TGCAGCGCGCATCTACTAGGAGATCCGGAGGTGAAGCAGTTCTTC. Translation gives CSAHLLGDPEVKQFF.

This chain connects TRBV2 to TRBJ1-2; 10 nucleotides line up with TRBD1. Germline CDR1 is SNHLY and CDR2 is FYNNEI. V dropped 6 bases and J dropped 7; count of bases not matched to a gene: 5. The CDR3 extends over 13 amino acids. CDR3 loop: CASRGQGGFGYTF. The CDR3 DNA sequence: TGTGCCAGCAGAGGACAGGGGGGGTTTGGCTACACCTTC.

The chain links TRBV4-1 to TRBJ2-5; TRBD2 matches at 7 bases. The V segment lost 4 bases and the J segment 2 bases; nucleotides outside the gene matches: 4. Per the germline V gene, CDR1 is MGHRA and CDR2 is YSYEKL. CDR3 length equals 14 residues. Here the CDR3 DNA reads TGCGCCAGCAGCCCCGGGCGGGGGCAAGAGACCCAGTACTTC. It translates to CASSPGRGQETQYF.

The chain combines TRBV30 with TRBJ2-1; 11 bases fit TRBD2. This CDR3 has 15 amino acids. The ends lost 0 bases at V and 10 bases at J; junction bases unmatched: 8. Looked up from germline, CDR1 is GTSNPN and CDR2 is SVGIG (reference sequence). CDR3 sequence (DNA): TGTGCCTGGAGTGTCCTAGCGGGGGGCTTTGGGGAGCAGTTCTTC. Protein: CAWSVLAGGFGEQFF. The complete variable domain, with remaining parts taken from reference TRBV30 and TRBJ2-1, reads SQTIHQWPATLVQPVGSPLSLECTVEGTSNPNLYWYRQAAGRGLQLLFYSVGIGQISSEVPQNLSASRPQDRQFILSSKKLLLSDSGFYLCAWSVLAGGFGEQFFGPGTRLTVL.

This CDR3 is CASSPLGQKAFF. CDR3 DNA sequence: TGTGCCAGCTCACCACTAGGACAGAAAGCTTTCTTT. The chain is built from TRBV18 and TRBJ1-1; tentatively, D is TRBD1 (6 bases). Germline-derived CDR1 and CDR2 are KGHSH and LQKENI. V gave up 1 base and J gave up 9 bases, with 9 bases separating them. This CDR3 comprises 12 residues.

The chain employs TRBV23-1 and TRBJ2-1; TRBD1 aligns across 8 bases. TRBV23-1 is labeled an ORF, and its function is uncertain. The CDR3 is 15 residues long. V shed 3 bases and J 5 bases; nucleotides not matched to a gene: 6. In DNA form, the CDR3 reads TGCGCCAGCAGTCAGGACGACAGGGGAGACAATGAGCAGTTCTTC. It encodes CASSQDDRGDNEQFF.

This clone was recorded once. This sequence joins TRBV28 and TRBJ2-5, with no clear D. The CDR3 has 14 amino acids. Germline V gene sequence: CDR1 MDHEN, CDR2 SYDVKM. V dropped 8 bases and J dropped 2 bases, with 15 bases sitting between them. CDR3 region: CASGGFPRQETQYF. CDR3 nucleotide sequence: TGTGCCAGCGGTGGGTTCCCGCGGCAAGAGACCCAGTACTTC.

Worth noting for this clone: The same CDR3 can be traced to other DNA sequences in this sample. This chain joins TRBV9 and TRBJ1-1, with a tentative D call TRBD1 (5 bases). Germline-derived CDR1 and CDR2 are SGDLS and YYNGEE. This CDR3 comprises 15 residues. V lost 0 bases to trimming and J lost 5 bases, with 14 bases between them. The CDR3 loop reads CASSVGQNRGTEAFF. The CDR3 bases are TGTGCCAGCAGCGTAGGCCAGAATAGGGGAACTGAAGCTTTCTTT.

The chain combines TRBV4-1 with TRBJ2-7; 7 bases are a match to TRBD2. Germline values: CDR1 MGHRA, CDR2 YSYEKL. V lost 3 bases to trimming and J lost 7 bases; unmatched junction nucleotides: 6. The CDR3 covers 13 residues. The CDR3 DNA is TGCGCCAGCAGCCATGCACCAGCGGGAGAGCAGTACTTC. Its protein product is CASSHAPAGEQYF.

Turning to this clone: The junction departs from the called germline gene at one end, perhaps through a read error. CDR3 sequence (DNA): TGTGCCAGCAGCTTAGGAGGGGCGGGGGGCTTCCAAGGGACCCAGTACTTC. Translating it yields CASSLGGAGGFQGTQYF. The chain employs TRBV11-2 and TRBJ2-5; 8 nucleotides agree with TRBD2. Germline CDR1 SGHAT, CDR2 FQNNGV. CDR3 length: 17 residues. Filled out from reference TRBV11-2 and TRBJ2-5, the complete variable domain reads EAGVAQSPRYKIIEKRQSVAFWCNPISGHATLYWYQQILGQGPKLLIQFQNNGVVDDSQLPKDRFSAERLKGVDSTLKIQPAKLEDSAVYLCASSLGGAGGFQGTQYFGPGTRLLVL.

This clone was seen a few times. This chain links TRBV5-4 with TRBJ1-2, with D maybe TRBD1 (5 bases). Trimming left V 2 bases short and J 2 bases short, with 13 bases between. Germline V gene sequence: CDR1 SGHNT, CDR2 YYREEE (reference sequence). The CDR3 sequence is 15 residues long. CDR3 region: CASSFEGLGNYGYTF. The DNA of the CDR3 is TGTGCCAGCAGCTTTGAGGGACTGGGGAACTATGGCTACACCTTC. The full variable domain, in which reference TRBV5-4 and TRBJ1-2 provide the parts outside the CDR3, is ETGVTQSPTHLIKTRGQQVTLRCSSQSGHNTVSWYQQALGQGPQFIFQYYREEENGRGNFPPRFSGLQFPNYSSELNVNALELDDSALYLCASSFEGLGNYGYTFGSGTRLTVV.

The rearrangement links TRBV16 to TRBJ2-1; the D gene is possibly TRBD2 (6 bases). The CDR3 runs to 16 residues. Germline V lookup: CDR1 KGHSY, CDR2 FQNENV. V lost 0 bases to trimming and J lost 4 bases, with 13 bases between them. CDR3 DNA: TGTGCCAGCAGCCAATCTCAGGGAGGCCGATACAATGAGCAGTTCTTC. Protein sequence: CASSQSQGGRYNEQFF.

The chain uses TRBV7-9 and TRBJ1-2; 7 bases fit TRBD1. The germline V gene has CDR1 SEHNR and CDR2 FQNEAQ (reference sequence). Unmatched junction bases numbered 3, after V lost 5 bases and J lost 6 bases. This CDR3 spans 12 amino acids. CDR3 DNA sequence: TGTGCCAGCAGCGCCAGGGGGGATGGCTACACCTTC. Translation: CASSARGDGYTF.

V is TRBV7-2 and J is TRBJ2-3, with 7 positions matching TRBD2. The CDR3 extends over 14 amino acids. Germline lookup yields CDR1 SGHTA and CDR2 FQGNSA. V shed 0 bases, J shed 7 bases, and the junction held 4 bases outside the gene matches. The CDR3 loop reads CASSLALGGNTQYF. CDR3 in DNA: TGTGCCAGCAGCTTAGCGCTGGGGGGGAATACGCAGTATTTT.

The chain recombines TRBV6-5 with TRBJ2-5, with TRBD1 matching 9 bases. V lost 6 bases to trimming and J lost 6 bases; unmatched junction nucleotides: 5. This CDR3 region has 13 residues. The germline V gene has CDR1 MNHEY and CDR2 SVGAGI. CDR3 nucleotide sequence: TGTGCCAGCAGCAGACAGGGGGGAAAGACCCAGTACTTC. This encodes CASSRQGGKTQYF.

The chain joins TRBV6-5 to TRBJ2-1; D is perhaps TRBD1 (8 bases). The ends were cut back, 6 bases at V and 6 bases at J, with 18 bases in the middle. CDR1 is MNHEY and CDR2 is SVGAGI in the germline V gene. The length of the CDR3 is 15 residues. The CDR3: CASRGRDRTLNEQFF. The CDR3 coding sequence is TGTGCCAGCAGGGGGAGGGACAGGACCCTCAATGAGCAGTTCTTC.

This chain links TRBV7-9 with TRBJ1-4; 8 bases are shared with TRBD1. V was pared by 4 bases and J by 7 bases, with 8 bases of the junction left unmatched. This CDR3 contains 15 residues. Germline V gene lookup returns CDR1 SEHNR and CDR2 FQNEAQ (reference sequence). The CDR3 sequence: CASSYDRGAGEKLFF. The CDR3, as DNA: TGTGCCAGCAGCTATGACAGGGGCGCCGGTGAAAAACTGTTTTTT.